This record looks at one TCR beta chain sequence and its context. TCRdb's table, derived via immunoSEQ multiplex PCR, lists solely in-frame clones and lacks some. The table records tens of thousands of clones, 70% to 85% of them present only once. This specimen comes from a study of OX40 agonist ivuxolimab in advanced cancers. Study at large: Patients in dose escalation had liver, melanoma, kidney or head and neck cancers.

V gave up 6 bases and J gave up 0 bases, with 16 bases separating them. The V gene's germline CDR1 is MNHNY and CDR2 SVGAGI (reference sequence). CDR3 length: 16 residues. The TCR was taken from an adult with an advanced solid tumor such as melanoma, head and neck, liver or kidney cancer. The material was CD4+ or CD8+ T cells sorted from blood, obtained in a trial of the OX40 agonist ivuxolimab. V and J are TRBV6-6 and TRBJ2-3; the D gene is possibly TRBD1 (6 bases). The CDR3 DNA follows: TGTGCCAGCAGCTATCCCGGGACACCTAGCACAGATACGCAGTATTTT. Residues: CASSYPGTPSTDTQYF.